This T cell receptor (beta chain) emerged from a study of identical twins. This clonotype appeared a few times. Antigen unknown. One entry per CDR3 protein results from TCRdb running MiXCR on the 5' RACE reads. The sample consists of hundreds of thousands of distinct CDR3 sequences, about 20% of them appearing once. Overall study findings and caveats: Invariant populations such as MAIT and iNKT cells could partly muddle zero-insertion analyses.

The CDR3 spans 14 residues. The V gene end was trimmed by 3 bases and the J gene end by 10 bases; junction bases not matched to a gene: 9. Germline V gives CDR1 DFQATT, CDR2 SNEGSKA (reference sequence). The data were also submitted as part of a second study, on T cells expressing NK-cell markers. From that report: Also leading the CD3+CD56-NKG2C+ fraction in a handful of donors were these clonotypes.

The chain couples TRBV20-1 to TRBJ2-1; TRBD2 aligns across 10 bases. The TCR was taken from a woman between 18 and 30 years old in good health. The sequenced sample was PBMCs. The DNA of the CDR3 is TGCAGTGCTAGTTTTCGGACTAGCGGTTGGGAGCAGTTCTTC. Protein: CSASFRTSGWEQFF.